The rows below give T cell receptor beta chains drawn from one sample of a study of shared clonotypes between healthy human individuals. The method was immunoSEQ multiplex PCR; TCRdb's version includes in-frame clones alone and lacks a portion of them. The repertoire consists of some 2,100,000 clones, with approximately 94% occurring once and the leading ten covering roughly 0.13%. Sequencing used naive CD4+ T cells sorted from blood. The origin of the receptors is a man between 18 and 35 years old in good health. CDR3s include the opening cysteine and the closing phenylalanine or tryptophan. D genes are given only for firm matches. Size values are once, few and many counts, or a class for expanded clones, and some rows have none.

14 TRBJ2-7 TRBV30 - - TGTGCCTGGAGTGTGGTAGGGCGGGCCTACGAGCAGTACTTC CAWSVVGRAYEQYF
16 TRBJ2-7 TRBV5-1 - - TGCGCCAGCAGCTTGGGTCCAGGGGGGGCGCAATACGAGCAGTACTTC CASSLGPGGAQYEQYF
14 TRBJ1-1 TRBV28 TRBD1 - TGTGCCAGCAGTGTGGGGGCAGGGGGCACTGAAGCTTTCTTT CASSVGAGGTEAFF
13 TRBJ2-7 TRBV7-2 TRBD1 - TGTGCCAGCAGCTGGACAGGGGGCTCCGAGCAGTACTTC CASSWTGGSEQYF
14 TRBJ2-5 TRBV11-3 - once TGTGCCAGCAGCGCGACAGAGAACCAAGAGACCCAGTACTTC CASSATENQETQYF
13 TRBJ2-5 TRBV15 - - TGTGCCACCAGGGTTAGCGGCCAAGAGACCCAGTACTTC CATRVSGQETQYF
14 TRBJ1-5 TRBV6-5 TRBD1 - TGTGCCAGCAGGCGCGACAGGGTGAGTCAGCCCCAGCATTTT CASRRDRVSQPQHF
12 TRBJ1-1 TRBV12-5 TRBD1 - TGTGCTAGTGGTTTTCGGGACAGGGAAGCTTTCTTT CASGFRDREAFF
14 TRBJ2-1 TRBV2 - - TGTGCCACCTTACAGGGACGATCCTACAATGAGCAGTTCTTC CATLQGRSYNEQFF
15 TRBJ1-6 TRBV27 TRBD1 - TGTGCCACCTTGCCCCTGGACAGGGGCAATTCACCCCTCCACTTT CATLPLDRGNSPLHF
15 TRBJ2-3 TRBV6-1 - - TGTGCCAGCAGTCCACAGGGCGTGGGGACAGATACGCAGTATTTT CASSPQGVGTDTQYF
17 TRBJ1-6 TRBV2 - - TGTGCCAGCAGTGAAGAGGCAGGGAGGTCCTATAATTCACCCCTCCACTTT CASSEEAGRSYNSPLHF
10 TRBJ2-5 TRBV20-1 - - TGCAGTGCAGAGCAAGAGACCCAGTACTTC CSAEQETQYF
14 TRBJ1-2 TRBV23-1 - - TGCGCCAGCAGGACCCTCGGGTGGGACTATGGCTACACCTTC CASRTLGWDYGYTF
14 TRBJ1-1 TRBV5-1 TRBD1 - TGCGCCAGCAGCCAGGACAGGGCCAACACTGAAGCTTTCTTT CASSQDRANTEAFF
14 TRBJ1-2 TRBV5-1 TRBD1 - TGCGCCAGCACTCAACAGGGGGGGAGCTATGGCTACACCTTC CASTQQGGSYGYTF
19 TRBJ2-2 TRBV9 TRBD1 - TGTGCCAGCAGCGTAGGTCTCCCCGGGACAGGGGGAGGGGCCGGGGAGCTGTTTTTT CASSVGLPGTGGGAGELFF
15 TRBJ2-1 TRBV7-8 TRBD2 - TGTGCCAGCACCTTCACCGGGACTAGCAAGGATGAGCAGTTCTTC CASTFTGTSKDEQFF
16 TRBJ1-4 TRBV5-6 - - TGTGCCAGCAGCTTGGCAAGACAGACAACTAATGAAAAACTGTTTTTT CASSLARQTTNEKLFF
16 TRBJ2-7 TRBV6-1 - - TGTGCCAGCAGTGAAGCCGTGACACTCCCCTCCTACGAGCAGTACTTC CASSEAVTLPSYEQYF
16 TRBJ2-7 TRBV7-9 - - TGTGCCAGCAGCTTAGGGGGCCATGCATACTCCTACGAGCAGTACTTC CASSLGGHAYSYEQYF
14 TRBJ2-3 TRBV5-4 - - TGTGCCAGCAGCTTGGGCGTTATTAGCGATACGCAGTATTTT CASSLGVISDTQYF
14 TRBJ2-6 TRBV9 - - TGTGCCAGCAGCGTCGACTCTGGGGCCAACGTCCTGACTTTC CASSVDSGANVLTF
19 TRBJ2-3 TRBV10-1 TRBD2 - TGCGCCAGCAGTGATGCACTAGCGGGAGAATTATGGGGCACAGATACGCAGTATTTT CASSDALAGELWGTDTQYF
15 TRBJ1-6 TRBV19 TRBD1 - TGTGCCAGTAGTATAGATGGACAGGGGAATTCACCCCTCCACTTT CASSIDGQGNSPLHF
13 TRBJ2-7 TRBV5-1 - - TGCGCCAGCAGCTTCGAAACTTTCTACGAGCAGTACTTC CASSFETFYEQYF
13 TRBJ1-2 TRBV6-5 - once TGTGCCAGCAGTTACTCGAAAGGGAGAGGCTACACCTTC CASSYSKGRGYTF
14 TRBJ2-7 TRBV5-1 TRBD1 - TGCGCCAGCAGGGCGACAGGGGTGGGAGACGAGCAGTACTTC CASRATGVGDEQYF
12 TRBJ2-1 TRBV30 TRBD2 - TGTGCCTGGAGTGTACCACTAGCGGAGCAGTTCTTC CAWSVPLAEQFF
14 TRBJ2-2 TRBV19 TRBD1 - TGTGCCAGTGCCGGGACAGGGAACACCGGGGAGCTGTTTTTT CASAGTGNTGELFF
13 TRBJ2-2 TRBV28 - - TGTGCCAGCGAGGAAGGGGCAACCGGGGAGCTGTTTTTT CASEEGATGELFF
15 TRBJ1-2 TRBV5-4 - - TGTGCCAGCAGCGCGATAAGGACGGGGGGATATGGCTACACCTTC CASSAIRTGGYGYTF
13 TRBJ1-2 TRBV6-5 - - TGTGCCAGCAGACAGAGACAGAATAGTGGCTACACCTTC CASRQRQNSGYTF
16 TRBJ1-3 TRBV18 - - TGTGCCAGCTCACCATTTGGGCAGGGCTCTGGAAACACCATATATTTT CASSPFGQGSGNTIYF
15 TRBJ1-5 TRBV2 - - TGTGCCAGCAGTCCATTCTTCGTTAGCAATCAGCCCCAGCATTTT CASSPFFVSNQPQHF
15 TRBJ2-5 TRBV7-7 TRBD1 - TGTGCTAGCAGCTTATCGAACAGGGGAACAGAGACCCAGTACTTC CASSLSNRGTETQYF
14 TRBJ2-7 TRBV6-6 TRBD1 - TGTGCCAGCAGTTACCTACAGGGGCCCTACGAGCAGTACTTC CASSYLQGPYEQYF
13 TRBJ1-1 TRBV10-3 TRBD1 - TGTGCCATCAGTGATGGACAGGGGGAAGTAGCTTTCTTT CAISDGQGEVAFF
16 TRBJ2-5 TRBV5-1 - - TGCGCCAGCAGCTGGGGGCGGGGGCCTCTCCAAGAGACCCAGTACTTC CASSWGRGPLQETQYF
15 TRBJ2-7 TRBV5-1 - - TGCGCCAGCAGCCCTGACAGTGTTAGCTCCTACGAGCAGTACTTC CASSPDSVSSYEQYF
12 TRBJ1-2 TRBV5-5 - - TGTGCCAGCAGCTCGTCACAGTATGGCTACACCTTC CASSSSQYGYTF
11 TRBJ2-2 TRBV2 - - TGTGCCAGCAGTGGTTCCGGGGAGCTGTTTTTT CASSGSGELFF
16 TRBJ2-1 TRBV2 TRBD2 - TGTGCCAGCAGTGAAGCGCGACAGGCGGGGGGAGATGAGCAGTTCTTC CASSEARQAGGDEQFF
15 TRBJ2-3 TRBV7-7 - - TGTGCTAGCAGCCGGACAGTCGCGAGCACAGATACGCAGTATTTT CASSRTVASTDTQYF
15 TRBJ2-6 TRBV29-1 - - TGCAGCGTTGTTGGGTCAGGCTCTGGGGCCAACGTCCTGACTTTC CSVVGSGSGANVLTF
14 TRBJ1-5 TRBV5-4 - - TGTGCCAGCGGTGTAGGACGGGGCAATCAGCCCCAGCATTTT CASGVGRGNQPQHF
15 TRBJ2-3 TRBV29-1 TRBD2 - TGCAGCGTCGCCGGGACTAGCGGGGACACAGATACGCAGTATTTT CSVAGTSGDTDTQYF
14 TRBJ1-2 TRBV27 - - TGTGCCAGCAGTTTAGCGGGCCGCAACTATGGCTACACCTTC CASSLAGRNYGYTF
15 TRBJ2-1 TRBV14 TRBD2 - TGTGCCAGCAGCCAACATGGACTAGCGGGGGAAAATGCGTTCTTC CASSQHGLAGENAFF
19 TRBJ1-1 TRBV21-1 - - TGTGCCAGCAGCAAATCAAGGCGTGGGCTTGGGACCTATAACACTGAAGCTTTCTTT CASSKSRRGLGTYNTEAFF
15 TRBJ2-7 TRBV2 - - TGTGCCAGCAGCGTCCGACAGATGTATTCCTACGAGCAGTACTTC CASSVRQMYSYEQYF
14 TRBJ1-2 TRBV6-6 TRBD1 - TGTGCCAGCAGTGATCTCGACAGGGCGTATGGCTACACCTTC CASSDLDRAYGYTF
14 TRBJ2-7 TRBV13 TRBD1 - TGTGCCAGCAGATTAACAGGGGGCGCGTACGAGCAGTACTTC CASRLTGGAYEQYF
12 TRBJ2-1 TRBV7-2 - - TGTGCCAGCAGCTTCCTGGGGGTTCAGCAGTTCTTC CASSFLGVQQFF
20 TRBJ1-1 TRBV10-1 TRBD1 - TGCGCCAGCAGTGAGCCCCAGGACAGGGGAACGGCAGAGGTTATCACTGAAGCTTTCTTT CASSEPQDRGTAEVITEAFF
14 TRBJ1-4 TRBV10-1 - - TGCGCCAGCAGTGTGGGACCTAATGATGAAAAACTGTTTTTT CASSVGPNDEKLFF
16 TRBJ1-6 TRBV13 - - TGTGCCAGCAGCTTAGGCTCCGGATCAGGGAATTCACCCCTCCACTTT CASSLGSGSGNSPLHF
15 TRBJ2-3 TRBV5-4 TRBD2 - TGTGCCAGCAGCCCCGGGGGGGGGACCACAGATACGCAGTATTTT CASSPGGGTTDTQYF
16 TRBJ1-2 TRBV5-4 - - TGTGCCAGCAGCTTGGAACAGGGTATTAGGTTGACAGGCTACACCTTC CASSLEQGIRLTGYTF